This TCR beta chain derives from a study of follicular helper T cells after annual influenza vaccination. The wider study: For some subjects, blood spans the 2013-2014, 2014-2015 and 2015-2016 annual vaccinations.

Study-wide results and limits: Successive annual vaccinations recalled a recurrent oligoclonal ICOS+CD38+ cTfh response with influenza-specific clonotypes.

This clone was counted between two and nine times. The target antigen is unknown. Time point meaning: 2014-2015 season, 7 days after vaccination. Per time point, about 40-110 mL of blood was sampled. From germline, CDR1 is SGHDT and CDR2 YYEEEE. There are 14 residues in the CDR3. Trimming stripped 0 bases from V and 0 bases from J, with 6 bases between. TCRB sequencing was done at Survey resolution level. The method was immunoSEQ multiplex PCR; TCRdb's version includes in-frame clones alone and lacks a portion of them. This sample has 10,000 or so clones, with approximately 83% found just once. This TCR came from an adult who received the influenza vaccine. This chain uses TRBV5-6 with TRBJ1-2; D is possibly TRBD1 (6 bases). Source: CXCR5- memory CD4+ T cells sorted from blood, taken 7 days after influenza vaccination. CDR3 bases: TGTGCCAGCAGCTTGGGGACAGCTAACTATGGCTACACCTTC. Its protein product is CASSLGTANYGYTF.